The 20 T cell receptor beta chains below all came from one sample that was sequenced in a study of shared clonotypes between healthy human individuals. This table comes from immunoSEQ multiplex PCR, and its TCRdb copy is limited to in-frame clones, with some not included. In the table there are roughly 2,500,000 clones, 80% to 95% of which are singletons. The sample consisted of naive CD4+ T cells from PBMCs. Subset noted: CD45RA+ positively selected. The receptor set was obtained from a man younger than 30 in good health. Some clones in this sample may be carry-over from other donors' samples.

The J gene is TRBJ2-7, the V gene TRBV7-3, with unresolved D. The germline V gene encodes CDR1 SGHTA and CDR2 FQGTGA. The CDR3 covers 15 residues. V shed 2 bases and J shed 0 bases, with 11 bases lying between them. The CDR3 DNA is TGTGCCAGCAGCTTAGGTCTAACCCCCTCCTACGAGCAGTACTTC. It codes for CASSLGLTPSYEQYF. The whole variable domain, filled in from reference TRBV7-3 and TRBJ2-7, reads GAGVSQTPSNKVTEKGKYVELRCDPISGHTALYWYRQSLGQGPEFLIYFQGTGAADDSGLPNDRFFAVRPEGSVSTLKIQRTERGDSAVYLCASSLGLTPSYEQYFGPGTRLTVT.

V is TRBV10-3 and J is TRBJ2-3, with TRBD2 identical over 8 bases. The CDR3 totals 14 residues. The V and J ends lost 8 bases and 2 bases, in that order; junction bases with no gene match: 6. CDR1 is ENHRY, CDR2 SYGVKD, per germline. This CDR3 reads CAIRTSRNTDTQYF. The CDR3 region has the DNA TGTGCCATCCGGACTAGCCGAAACACAGATACGCAGTATTTT.

This clone was found once. The chain recombines TRBV9 with TRBJ1-4; D remains unclear. CDR1 SGDLS and CDR2 YYNGEE come from the germline V gene. Trimming shortened V by 3 bases and J by 0 bases, and 15 bases separated the two germline ends. This CDR3 contains 17 residues. In DNA, the CDR3 is TGTGCCAGCAGCGAGGCCCCGGGCGCTGCAACTAATGAAAAACTGTTTTTT. Protein product: CASSEAPGAATNEKLFF.

This sequence joins TRBV19 and TRBJ2-7, with no clear D. Looked up from germline, CDR1 is LNHDA and CDR2 is SQIVND (reference sequence). V was cut by 2 bases and J by 1 base, with 6 bases left in between. The CDR3 contains 13 residues. The CDR3 here is CASSINPSYEQYF. The CDR3 nucleotides are TGTGCCAGTAGTATAAACCCTTCCTACGAGCAGTACTTC.

This sequence joins TRBV7-9 and TRBJ2-7, with TRBD2 identical over 16 bases. J gave up 4 bases and V 5 bases, and 14 bases lay outside the gene matches. The CDR3 loop spans 19 amino acids. Germline V gives CDR1 SEHNR, CDR2 FQNEAQ (reference sequence). CDR3 in amino acids: CASSDLYLPGLAGGYEQYF. CDR3 coding DNA: TGTGCCAGCAGCGATCTTTACCTTCCGGGACTAGCGGGAGGGTACGAGCAGTACTTC.

The chain combines TRBV7-6 with TRBJ2-2; 7 bases align to TRBD2. From germline, CDR1 is SGHVS and CDR2 FNYEAQ. V lost 5 bases to trimming and J lost 3 bases; unmatched junction nucleotides: 6. CDR3 size: 15 residues. The CDR3 DNA reads as TGTGCCAGCAGCCCCAGACTAGCTGACACCGGGGAGCTGTTTTTT. This gives the protein CASSPRLADTGELFF.

This clone was recorded only once. CDR3 DNA: TGTGCCAGCAGTTATGGGACAGGGCGAGAGACCCAGTACTTC. Its protein is CASSYGTGRETQYF. The gene calls are TRBV6-5 and TRBJ2-5; 9 bases are a match to TRBD1. After removal of 3 bases from V and 4 bases from J, the junction contained 3 bases not matched to a gene. Germline V gene data show CDR1 as MNHEY and CDR2 as SVGAGI. This CDR3 is built from 14 residues.

The CDR3 sequence is CASSYSVPGGSYEQYF. In DNA, the CDR3 is TGTGCCAGCAGTTACTCGGTTCCGGGTGGCTCCTACGAGCAGTACTTC. This chain uses TRBV6-6 with TRBJ2-7, with D uncertain. This CDR3 region has 16 residues. Germline CDR1 reads MNHNY; CDR2 reads SVGAGI (reference sequence). V gave up 0 bases and J gave up 0 bases, with 12 bases separating them.

The chain couples TRBV5-1 to TRBJ2-7; weak D call: TRBD2 (6 bases). V was shortened by 4 bases and J by 6 bases, with 17 bases between the two germline ends. The V gene's germline CDR1 is SGHRS and CDR2 YFSETQ. This CDR3 region has 14 residues. The CDR3 loop is CASSRGTGAGEQYF. The CDR3 DNA reads as TGCGCCAGCAGCCGCGGGACTGGTGCTGGCGAGCAGTACTTC.

The chain is built from TRBV7-9 and TRBJ1-1; possibly TRBD1 for D (5 bases). V shed 0 bases and J shed 3 bases, with 8 bases lying between them. CDR3 length: 14 residues. Germline V gene lookup returns CDR1 SEHNR and CDR2 FQNEAQ (reference sequence). CDR3 nucleotides: TGTGCCAGCAGCTTAGCGCCAGGGCACACTGAAGCTTTCTTT. It yields the protein CASSLAPGHTEAFF.

This rearrangement joins TRBV28 to TRBJ2-1; 9 bases fit TRBD2. The germline V gene encodes CDR1 MDHEN and CDR2 SYDVKM. V lost 6 bases and J lost 1; bases outside the gene matches: 7. CDR3 length: 16 amino acids. CDR3 in amino acids: CASRTRLADSYNEQFF. The DNA of the CDR3 is TGTGCCAGCAGAACCCGACTAGCGGATTCCTACAATGAGCAGTTCTTC.

The rearrangement uses TRBV19 and TRBJ1-5, with no clear D. CDR3 length: 14 residues. The V and J ends lost 5 bases and 5 bases respectively, with 13 bases between them. Germline loops: CDR1 LNHDA, CDR2 SQIVND (reference sequence). CDR3 sequence: CASSVTGSDQPQHF. CDR3 nucleotide sequence: TGTGCCAGTAGTGTCACCGGGAGCGATCAGCCCCAGCATTTT.

The rearrangement links TRBV7-9 to TRBJ2-5, with 8 bases fitting TRBD2. The CDR3 is 13 amino acids. Trimming at V came to 5 bases and at J to 4 bases, leaving 3 bases not matched to a gene. Germline V gives CDR1 SEHNR, CDR2 FQNEAQ (reference sequence). The CDR3 DNA reads TGTGCCAGCAGCCAGGGACTAGTAGAGACCCAGTACTTC. Residues: CASSQGLVETQYF.

This clone has only one observation. The chain combines TRBV5-4 with TRBJ2-7, with D possibly being TRBD2 (5 bases). The V and J ends lost 0 bases and 7 bases respectively, with 11 bases between them. This CDR3 comprises 13 residues. The germline CDR1 and CDR2 sequences are SGHNT and YYREEE (reference sequence). DNA for the CDR3: TGTGCCAGCAGCTTGGTCACCGGGGAAGAGCAGTACTTC. It codes for CASSLVTGEEQYF.

V is TRBV7-9 and J is TRBJ1-4, with TRBD1 matching over 9 bases. CDR3 length: 15 amino acids. The V and J ends lost 1 base and 8 bases, in that order; junction bases with no gene match: 5. Germline-derived CDR1 and CDR2 are SEHNR and FQNEAQ (reference sequence). The chain's CDR3 is CASSLVYGQGEKLFF. The CDR3 DNA reads as TGTGCCAGCAGCTTAGTCTATGGACAGGGGGAAAAACTGTTTTTT. Looking up the rest from reference TRBV7-9 and TRBJ1-4 gives the full variable domain: DTGVSQNPRHKITKRGQNVTFRCDPISEHNRLYWYRQTLGQGPEFLTYFQNEAQLEKSRLLSDRFSAERPKGSFSTLEIQRTEQGDSAMYLCASSLVYGQGEKLFFGSGTQLSVL.

The rearrangement joins TRBV28 to TRBJ2-2; maybe TRBD1 (6 bases). With 7 bases removed from V and 4 bases from J, the gap between germline ends came to 13 bases. This CDR3 is 14 amino acids long. Germline assignment: CDR1 MDHEN and CDR2 SYDVKM. The CDR3 is CASTRDTTTGELFF. CDR3 nucleotide sequence: TGTGCCAGCACCCGGGACACCACCACCGGGGAGCTGTTTTTT.

The chain carries TRBV14 and TRBJ1-1, with D hard to call. CDR3 length equals 14 residues. The V gene's germline CDR1 is SGHDN and CDR2 FVKESK. V lost 2 bases and J 6 bases, leaving 13 bases between the germline ends. The CDR3: CASSQRPNGAEAFF. The CDR3 DNA reads TGTGCCAGCAGCCAAAGGCCGAACGGGGCTGAAGCTTTCTTT. Together with reference TRBV14 and TRBJ1-1, the CDR3 gives the full variable domain: EAGVTQFPSHSVIEKGQTVTLRCDPISGHDNLYWYRRVMGKEIKFLLHFVKESKQDESGMPNNRFLAERTGGTYSTLKVQPAELEDSGVYFCASSQRPNGAEAFFGQGTRLTVV.

Of note for this clone: At one boundary the junction diverges from the germline segment, which might be a read error. The rearrangement joins TRBV7-2 to TRBJ1-1, with a weak D call TRBD1 (6 bases). The CDR3 length is 15 residues. Germline V gene data show CDR1 as SGHTA and CDR2 as FQGNSA. CDR3 sequence: CASSQDYRADTEAFF. The CDR3 nucleotides read TGCGCCAGCAGCCAAGACTACAGGGCGGACACTGAAGCTTTCTTT.

V is TRBV10-1 and J is TRBJ2-7; D perhaps matches TRBD2 (6 bases). The germline V and J ends were trimmed by 6 bases and 1 base, with 16 bases remaining between them. This CDR3 comprises 15 residues. Germline values: CDR1 WNHNN, CDR2 SYGVQD (reference sequence). CDR3 in amino acids: CASSPSRGLSYEQYF. DNA for the CDR3: TGCGCCAGCAGCCCCTCGAGGGGACTTTCCTACGAGCAGTACTTC.

The rearrangement joins TRBV30 to TRBJ2-7; 7 bases map to TRBD2. V dropped 7 bases and J dropped 0; count of bases not matched to a gene: 12. Per germline, CDR1 GTSNPN and CDR2 SVGIG (reference sequence). The CDR3 consists of 15 residues. CDR3 sequence: CAYYHSGPSSYEQYF. CDR3 in DNA: TGTGCCTATTACCATAGCGGGCCGAGCTCCTACGAGCAGTACTTC.